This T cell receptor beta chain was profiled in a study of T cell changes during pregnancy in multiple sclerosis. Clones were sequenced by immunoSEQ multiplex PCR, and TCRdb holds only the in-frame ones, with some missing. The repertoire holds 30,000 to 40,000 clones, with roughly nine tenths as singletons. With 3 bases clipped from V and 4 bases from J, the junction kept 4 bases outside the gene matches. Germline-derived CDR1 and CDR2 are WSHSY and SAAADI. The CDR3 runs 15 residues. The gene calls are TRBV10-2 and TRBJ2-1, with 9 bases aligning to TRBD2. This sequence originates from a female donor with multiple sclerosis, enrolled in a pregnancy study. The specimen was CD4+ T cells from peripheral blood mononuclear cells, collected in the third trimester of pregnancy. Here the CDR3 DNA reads TGCGCCAGCAGTGATGAGCTAGCGGGGTACAATGAGCAGTTCTTC. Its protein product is CASSDELAGYNEQFF.